This T cell receptor (beta chain) was identified in a study of chemoradiotherapy in HPV16-positive cancers (dated by TCRdb to about 2022). Regarding the research as a whole: Functional T-cell assays on cells from a couple of HPV16-positive patients defined candidate HPV-specific T-cell clones and common TCR motifs. The study set out to ask whether T-cell immunity against the HPV oncoproteins E6 and E7 changes over the course of chemoradiotherapy and whether that immunity affects survival. Next, the candidate HPV-specific TCRs and motifs were followed in TCR repertoires from over 85 patients with HPV-related cancers. Overall study results and their limits: The functional definition of HPV-specific T cells was derived from only a couple of HPV16-positive patients, and the survival association was reported for HPV16-positive patients. Expansion of candidate HPV-specific clones and E7-related TCR motifs was observed in the tumor microenvironment during treatment, whereas no such expansion was observed for non-HPV-specific T cells. In HPV16-positive patients, expansion of HPV-responsive T cells during chemoradiotherapy was associated with improved recurrence-free survival.

A remark on this clone: The specificity of this receptor is unknown. Base qualities are not recorded, but no much larger clone differs from it by a single base.

Repertoires were sampled multiple times during chemoradiotherapy, which allowed clonal expansion in the tumor microenvironment to be followed. The method behind the library was the immunoSEQ multiplex PCR assay. The table comes from immuneACCESS by way of TCRdb, which keeps in-frame sequences with V and J called. Part of the clones is missing from these tables; in studies checked, under half for an unresolved V gene and the rest for unknown reasons. Within this sample are about 20,000 clones, with about 90% of them counted one time only. In total, the top ten clones hold about 4.6% of the sample. The CDR3 covers 12 residues, taking in both the cysteine and the phenylalanine. Here the CDR3 DNA is all that survives: 36 bases in frame from base 1. V drops 10 bases and J drops 4 bases, leaving 12 bases in between. The germline V gene encodes CDR1 SGHNT and CDR2 YYREEE (reference sequence).

Source: blood, taken from a patient who underwent chemoradiotherapy. The receptor comes from a human donor with HPV-associated anogenital cancer. Recombination connected TRBV5-4 to TRBJ2-1; the D gene lacks a confident call. The CDR3 protein is CAGAIGYNEQFF. Read as DNA, the sequence is TGTGCCGGTGCGATAGGTTACAATGAGCAGTTCTTC.